This T cell receptor beta chain was found in a study of T-cell reconstitution after alpha-beta-depleted transplantation in children. Library preparation (for TCRbeta) was performed with unique molecular identifiers. TCRdb analysed the PCR reads with MiXCR anew, one entry per CDR3 protein. The table has some 490,000 distinct CDR3 sequences, roughly an eighth seen once. This CDR3 is built from 21 residues. V gave up 4 bases and J gave up 1 base; unmatched junction bases: 17. In germline, CDR1 is MDHEN, CDR2 SYDVKM. The receptor comes from a human donor who donated a stem cell graft to a child with combined immunodeficiency. V gene TRBV28 combines with J gene TRBJ2-6; TRBD1 matches 9 bases. Specimen: PBMCs from the stem cell graft donor, collected from the stem cell graft. In nucleotides, the CDR3 is TGTGCCAGCAGTTCTCTCCGGGACAGGGAACCCCCTAGATCTGGGGCCAACGTCCTGACTTTC. This gives the protein CASSSLRDREPPRSGANVLTF. The variable domain in full, with the rest retrieved from reference TRBV28 and TRBJ2-6, is DVKVTQSSRYLVKRTGEKVFLECVQDMDHENMFWYRQDPGLGLRLIYFSYDVKMKEKGDIPEGYSVSREKKERFSLILESASTNQTSMYLCASSSLRDREPPRSGANVLTFGAGSRLTVL.